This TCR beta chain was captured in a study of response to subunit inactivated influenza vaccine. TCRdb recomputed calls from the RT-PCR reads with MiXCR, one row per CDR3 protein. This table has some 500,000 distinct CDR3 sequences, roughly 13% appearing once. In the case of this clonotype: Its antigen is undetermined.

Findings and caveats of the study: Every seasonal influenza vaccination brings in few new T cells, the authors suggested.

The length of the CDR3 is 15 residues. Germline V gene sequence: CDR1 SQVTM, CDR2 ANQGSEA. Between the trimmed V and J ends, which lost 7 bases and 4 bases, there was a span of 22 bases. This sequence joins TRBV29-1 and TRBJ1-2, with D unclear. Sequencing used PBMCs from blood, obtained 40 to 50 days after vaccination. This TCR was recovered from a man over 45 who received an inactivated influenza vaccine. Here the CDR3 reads CSAATKDILSYGYTF. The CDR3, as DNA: TGCAGCGCGGCAACCAAGGATATACTCTCCTATGGCTACACCTTC.